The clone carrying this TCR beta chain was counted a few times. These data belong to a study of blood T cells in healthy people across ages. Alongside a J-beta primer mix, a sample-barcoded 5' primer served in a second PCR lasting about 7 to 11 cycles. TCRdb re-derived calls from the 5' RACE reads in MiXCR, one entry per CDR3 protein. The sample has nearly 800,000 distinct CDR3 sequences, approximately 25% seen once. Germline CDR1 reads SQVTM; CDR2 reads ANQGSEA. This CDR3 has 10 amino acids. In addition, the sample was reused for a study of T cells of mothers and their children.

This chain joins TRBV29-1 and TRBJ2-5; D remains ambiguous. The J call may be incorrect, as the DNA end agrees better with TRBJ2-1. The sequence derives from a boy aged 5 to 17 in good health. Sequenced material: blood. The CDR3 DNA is TGCAGCGTGTCTGGGGTGGTGCAGTTCTTC. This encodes CSVSGVVQFF.